Below are 30 T cell receptor beta chains sequenced from a single sample in a study of blood T cell repertoires in COVID-19. Profiling relied on immunoSEQ multiplex PCR, and the TCRdb table lists in-frame clones only, not all of them. The sample has approximately 190,000 clones; 86% are singletons. Sequenced material: PBMCs or T cells enriched from blood (not recorded which). These receptors originate from a woman in her thirties or forties in a cohort exposed to, infected with or recovered from COVID-19 (not recorded which).

The chain links TRBV5-4 to TRBJ2-5; TRBD2 might be the D (6 bases). CDR3 length equals 14 residues. The germline V and J ends were trimmed by 0 bases and 5 bases, with 11 bases remaining between them. CDR1 and CDR2 from the germline V gene are SGHNT and YYREEE (reference sequence). The CDR3 region is CASSLAPGRETQYF. The CDR3 bases are TGTGCCAGCAGCTTGGCCCCAGGGAGGGAGACCCAGTACTTC.

CDR3 sequence: CASSPPQGASTEAFF. As DNA, the CDR3 is TGTGCCAGCTCACCACCGCAGGGGGCGAGCACTGAAGCTTTCTTT. V and J are TRBV18 and TRBJ1-1, with 8 nucleotides matching TRBD1. V was pared by 0 bases and J by 4 bases, with 4 bases of the junction left unmatched. The CDR3 runs 15 residues. Per germline, CDR1 KGHSH and CDR2 LQKENI.

This sequence joins TRBV3-1 (or the pseudogene TRBV3-2) and TRBJ1-5; weak D call: TRBD1 (5 bases). Germline values: CDR1 LGHDT, CDR2 YNNKEL (reference sequence). The length of the CDR3 is 14 residues. Between the trimmed V and J ends, which lost 4 bases and 6 bases, there was a span of 13 bases. The CDR3 nucleotides are TGTGCCAGCAGCCTCAGGGAATCGGGTCAGCCCCAGCATTTT. It codes for CASSLRESGQPQHF.

This chain links TRBV6-5 with TRBJ2-1; weak D call: TRBD1 (5 bases). Germline values: CDR1 MNHEY, CDR2 SVGAGI. V shed 8 bases and J shed 6 bases, with 14 bases lying between them. There are 13 residues in the CDR3. This CDR3 reads CASGQGSVNEQFF. The CDR3, as DNA: TGTGCCAGCGGGCAGGGAAGTGTCAATGAGCAGTTCTTC.

V is TRBV3-1 (or the pseudogene TRBV3-2) and J is TRBJ2-5, with TRBD2 matching over 15 bases. The ends lost 4 bases at V and 5 bases at J; junction bases unmatched: 2. The germline gives CDR1 LGHDT, CDR2 YNNKEL (reference sequence). The CDR3 has 15 residues. Here the CDR3 reads CASSLGLAGGETQYF. The CDR3 nucleotides read TGTGCCAGCAGCCTAGGACTAGCGGGAGGGGAGACCCAGTACTTC.

V gene TRBV13 combines with J gene TRBJ2-7; 9 bases agree with TRBD1. Germline V gives CDR1 PRHDT, CDR2 FYEKMQ (reference sequence). CDR3 length: 14 residues. With V trimmed by 6 bases and J by 5 bases, 8 bases remained unmatched. The CDR3: CASSTGTGHNEQYF. The CDR3 DNA follows: TGTGCCAGCAGTACCGGGACAGGGCACAACGAGCAGTACTTC.

The chain combines TRBV19 with TRBJ1-4, with a tentative D call TRBD1 (5 bases). Germline V gene lookup returns CDR1 LNHDA and CDR2 SQIVND (reference sequence). This CDR3 region has 16 residues. V shed 5 bases and J shed 0 bases, with 13 bases lying between them. DNA for the CDR3: TGTGCCAGTAGTCTCCCGTACAGGTCAACTAATGAAAAACTGTTTTTT. As protein: CASSLPYRSTNEKLFF.

V is TRBV19 and J is TRBJ2-7; tentatively, D is TRBD1 (6 bases). The CDR3 sequence is 14 residues long. The germline V and J ends were trimmed by 2 bases and 1 base, with 9 bases remaining between them. Germline-derived CDR1 and CDR2 are LNHDA and SQIVND (reference sequence). The CDR3 DNA reads as TGTGCCAGTAGTATACGGGACACATCCTACGAGCAGTACTTC. Encoded protein: CASSIRDTSYEQYF.

V gene TRBV7-2 combines with J gene TRBJ1-1; TRBD1 is a possible D gene (5 bases). The CDR3 runs 13 residues. Germline V gene sequence: CDR1 SGHTA, CDR2 FQGNSA. Trimming shortened V by 3 bases and J by 7 bases, and 12 bases separated the two germline ends. The CDR3 protein is CASSFRGAFEAFF. For the CDR3, the DNA is TGTGCCAGCAGCTTTAGGGGCGCTTTTGAAGCTTTCTTT.

The gene calls are TRBV5-6 and TRBJ1-6, with 9 bases identical to TRBD1. The CDR3 contains 15 residues. Trimming took 5 bases from V and 2 from J; bases not matched to a gene: 2. The germline V gene has CDR1 SGHDT and CDR2 YYEEEE. In nucleotides, the CDR3 is TGTGCCAGCAGTAGGACAGGGGCCTATAATTCACCCCTCCACTTT. Its protein is CASSRTGAYNSPLHF. The full variable domain, in which reference TRBV5-6 and TRBJ1-6 provide the parts outside the CDR3, is DAGVTQSPTHLIKTRGQQVTLRCSPKSGHDTVSWYQQALGQGPQFIFQYYEEEERQRGNFPDRFSGHQFPNYSSELNVNALLLGDSALYLCASSRTGAYNSPLHFGNGTRLTVT.

The chain is built from TRBV5-4 and TRBJ2-2; D gene ambiguous. Trimming removed 2 bases from V and 0 bases from J, with 5 bases in between. Germline V gene lookup returns CDR1 SGHNT and CDR2 YYREEE (reference sequence). The CDR3 consists of 14 residues. CDR3 sequence (DNA): TGTGCCAGCAGCTTAGCCACGAACACCGGGGAGCTGTTTTTT. Its protein is CASSLATNTGELFF.

The rearrangement joins TRBV2 to TRBJ1-6; D perhaps matches TRBD1 (5 bases). Per germline, CDR1 SNHLY and CDR2 FYNNEI. V lost 8 bases and J 0 bases, leaving 11 bases between the germline ends. The CDR3 has 15 residues. The CDR3 DNA is TGTGCCAGCGGGGCGACGAGCTCCTATAATTCACCCCTCCACTTT. This gives the protein CASGATSSYNSPLHF.

The J gene is TRBJ2-1, the V gene TRBV19; D may be TRBD2 (5 bases). The CDR3 totals 15 residues. The germline V gene has CDR1 LNHDA and CDR2 SQIVND (reference sequence). Trimming cost V 5 bases and J 1 base, with 12 bases left between them. CDR3 amino acids: CASSPGLGSYNEQFF. CDR3 bases: TGTGCCAGTAGTCCCGGACTGGGATCCTACAATGAGCAGTTCTTC.

This chain connects TRBV20-1 to TRBJ2-1; 8 positions match TRBD2. CDR1 and CDR2 from the germline V gene are DFQATT and SNEGSKA (reference sequence). This CDR3 region has 16 residues. The ends lost 3 bases at V and 7 bases at J; junction bases unmatched: 14. The CDR3: CSASNSGIRMGNEQFF. The DNA for the CDR3 is TGCAGTGCTAGTAATAGCGGGATTCGTATGGGAAATGAGCAGTTCTTC.

The genes are TRBV29-1 and TRBJ2-7; 7 bases are shared with TRBD2. Germline V lookup: CDR1 SQVTM, CDR2 ANQGSEA. V dropped 4 bases and J dropped 6; count of bases not matched to a gene: 9. CDR3 length: 13 amino acids. The CDR3: CSVVVRGDGEQYF. The CDR3 DNA follows: TGCAGCGTTGTGGTTCGGGGGGATGGCGAGCAGTACTTC.

The chain links TRBV6-5 to TRBJ1-4; maybe TRBD1 (5 bases). This CDR3 has 16 amino acids. In germline, CDR1 is MNHEY, CDR2 SVGAGI. V was clipped by 2 bases and J by 0 bases, with 10 bases between them. CDR3 DNA: TGTGCCAGCAGTTACGGGGCGGGGACAACTAATGAAAAACTGTTTTTT. Translation: CASSYGAGTTNEKLFF.

This chain connects TRBV21-1 to TRBJ2-1; the DNA was not used to check the table's D call, TRBD2. TRBV21-1 is given as a pseudogene. The CDR3 consists of 20 residues. In DNA form, the CDR3 reads TGTGCCAGCAGCAAAGTCCTAGCTGAATTTATAGCGGGCGACTACAATGAGCAGTTCTTC. Translated: CASSKVLAEFIAGDYNEQFF.

V gene TRBV29-1 combines with J gene TRBJ1-2, with D perhaps matching TRBD1 (6 bases). The ends were cut back, 4 bases at V and 8 bases at J, with 23 bases in the middle. This CDR3 comprises 15 residues. The germline CDR1 and CDR2 sequences are SQVTM and ANQGSEA. CDR3 region: CSVGMDSLNPGGYTF. The CDR3 nucleotides are TGCAGCGTTGGTATGGACAGCTTAAACCCCGGAGGCTACACCTTC.

This clone appeared a single time. This chain links TRBV5-1 with TRBJ2-2; 9 bases line up with TRBD2. V lost 3 bases to trimming and J lost 3 bases; unmatched junction nucleotides: 15. CDR1 is SGHRS, CDR2 YFSETQ, per germline. CDR3 length: 19 amino acids. CDR3 nucleotides: TGCGCCAGCAGCTGGCTCGGAGCGGGGGGAGTCCCTGACACCGGGGAGCTGTTTTTT. It yields the protein CASSWLGAGGVPDTGELFF.

This chain connects TRBV9 to TRBJ2-5, with D possibly TRBD2 on 6 matching bases. V was pared by 4 bases and J by 5 bases, with 18 bases between. Looked up from germline, CDR1 is SGDLS and CDR2 is YYNGEE. The CDR3 sequence is 15 residues long. The CDR3 nucleotides are TGTGCCAGCAGCCCGGGGACTTTACTTGGGGAGACCCAGTACTTC. This gives the protein CASSPGTLLGETQYF.

This clone was picked up a small number of times. The chain employs TRBV11-2 and TRBJ2-1; 13 positions agree with TRBD2. CDR1 is SGHAT and CDR2 is FQNNGV in the germline V gene. The CDR3 is 19 amino acids. The V and J ends lost 1 base and 3 bases, in that order; junction bases with no gene match: 9. The CDR3, as DNA: TGTGCCAGCAGCTTAGCGGGACTAGCGGGAAGAGGTTTCTACAATGAGCAGTTCTTC. Its translation is CASSLAGLAGRGFYNEQFF.

The J gene is TRBJ1-2, the V gene TRBV7-8; TRBD1 agrees at 10 bases. V shed 5 bases, J shed 6 bases, and the junction held 3 bases outside the gene matches. CDR1 SGHVS and CDR2 FQNEAQ come from the germline V gene. The CDR3 has 13 residues. Here the CDR3 DNA reads TGTGCCAGCAGCAGGACAGGGGGAGATGGCTACACCTTC. It yields the protein CASSRTGGDGYTF.

The chain couples TRBV2 to TRBJ1-4, with TRBD1 matching over 7 bases. Germline trimming cut 4 bases from V and 8 bases from J; bases unmatched to any gene: 10. The CDR3 runs to 15 residues. CDR1 is SNHLY, CDR2 FYNNEI, per germline. The CDR3 DNA reads TGTGCCAGCAGTGGAACCGGGACAGTGAGGGAAAAACTGTTTTTT. Protein product: CASSGTGTVREKLFF.

On this clone: Other DNA sequences of this sample code for an identical CDR3. The chain uses TRBV18 and TRBJ1-3; 9 bases line up with TRBD1. The CDR3 runs to 15 residues. Trimming cost V 3 bases and J 5 bases; bases outside gene matches: 5. Per the germline V gene, CDR1 is KGHSH and CDR2 is LQKENI. The CDR3, as DNA: TGTGCCAGCTCACCTCCGGGACAGGGAAGAAACACCATATATTTT. Amino acid sequence: CASSPPGQGRNTIYF.

The CDR3 sequence is CASSEVDGTGGGRTEAFF. DNA for the CDR3: TGTGCCAGCAGTGAAGTGGACGGGACAGGGGGAGGGCGGACTGAAGCTTTCTTT. The gene calls are TRBV6-1 and TRBJ1-1, with 11 bases lining up with TRBD1. The J segment lost 5 bases and the V segment lost 1 base, leaving 12 bases of the junction unmatched. The CDR3 runs to 18 residues. CDR1 is MNHNS, CDR2 SASEGT, per germline.

This chain connects TRBV4-1 to TRBJ1-2, with D unresolved. V lost 1 base to trimming and J lost 6 bases, with 9 bases between them. CDR3 length: 13 residues. CDR1 is MGHRA, CDR2 YSYEKL, per germline. The CDR3 here is CASSQVGGNGYTF. The DNA of the CDR3 is TGCGCCAGCAGCCAAGTTGGAGGTAATGGCTACACCTTC.

This clone has just a few counts. This chain connects TRBV13 to TRBJ1-6, with 9 positions matching TRBD1. Looked up from germline, CDR1 is PRHDT and CDR2 is FYEKMQ (reference sequence). The CDR3 totals 14 residues. Trimming cost V 4 bases and J 7 bases; bases outside gene matches: 2. The CDR3 is CASSWDRVNSPLHF. CDR3 DNA sequence: TGTGCCAGCAGCTGGGACAGGGTCAATTCACCCCTCCACTTT.

Only a few counts were recorded for this clone. The chain has TRBV4-1 and TRBJ1-4; tentatively, D is TRBD1 (6 bases). The CDR3 spans 18 residues. The germline V and J ends were trimmed by 5 bases and 7 bases, with 26 bases remaining between them. The V gene's germline CDR1 is MGHRA and CDR2 YSYEKL. The CDR3 coding sequence is TGCGCCAGCAGCTCTCTCGAAGGACAGAAGGCTGGAAGTGAAAAACTGTTTTTT. Its protein product is CASSSLEGQKAGSEKLFF.

The rearrangement joins TRBV11-2 to TRBJ1-1; 9 positions agree with TRBD1. Trimming removed 5 bases from V and 7 bases from J; junction bases left unmatched: 5. CDR1 and CDR2 (germline): SGHAT, FQNNGV. This CDR3 is 13 amino acids long. The CDR3 sequence is CASSGDREFEAFF. CDR3 nucleotide sequence: TGTGCCAGCAGCGGGGACAGGGAGTTTGAAGCTTTCTTT.

The chain combines TRBV27 with TRBJ1-1; D is perhaps TRBD1 (6 bases). Germline V CDR1 and CDR2: MNHEY, SMNVEV (reference sequence). V was clipped by 4 bases and J by 8 bases, with 20 bases between them. This CDR3 spans 15 amino acids. The CDR3 nucleotides are TGTGCCAGCAGTTCCAGGACAGCCGAGGTACGAGAAGCTTTCTTT. It codes for CASSSRTAEVREAFF.